This T cell receptor beta chain originates from a study of tumor-infiltrating lymphocytes in primary liver carcinoma. Details on this clonotype: Antigen specificity is unknown.

From unsorted bulk tissue weighing roughly 18-31 mg, DNA and RNA were co-extracted. By surgical resection, the patients were treated for their primary liver carcinoma. TCR beta cDNA was reverse-transcribed from approximately 0.45 ug of total RNA. The reaction used a constant-region primer and ProtoScript II reverse transcriptase. Libraries covering TCR beta were generated through three nested multiplex PCR rounds (using a slightly modified ARM-PCR). Using its own MiXCR run on the multiplex PCR reads, TCRdb lists one record per CDR3 protein. The table shows some 110,000 distinct CDR3 sequences, with under 65% occurring only once. Overall study findings and caveats: Present in all five tumor regions were only about 7.5-25% of the top clones.

Sequencing was done on a sample of liver tumor tissue from sampling region 3. Subset in this sample: tumor region T3, left-lateral pole. The sequence was obtained from a woman in her sixties with primary liver carcinoma and hepatitis B virus infection.

Written as DNA, the CDR3 is TGTGCCAGCTTAATAGGGGCCGGGGTCGAGCAGTACTTC. This encodes CASLIGAGVEQYF. J is TRBJ2-7 and V is TRBV11-2; D might be TRBD1 or TRBD2, each matching 5 bases. CDR1 SGHAT and CDR2 FQNNGV come from the germline V gene. The CDR3 has 13 residues. V was cut by 8 bases and J by 6 bases, with 17 bases left in between.